The entry below gives a single T cell receptor beta chain sequence along with its context. Its antigen is still unknown. PCR amplification relied on 60 Vbeta primers (plus 13 Jbeta primers). Clones were sequenced by immunoSEQ multiplex PCR, and TCRdb holds only the in-frame ones, with some missing. The sample records roughly 160,000 clones, approximately 84% being singletons. This CDR3 has 12 residues. Germline assignment: CDR1 SQVTM and CDR2 ANQGSEA. V lost 7 bases and J lost 6, with 15 bases in between. This entry comes from a study of cytomegalovirus exposure and HLA in healthy donors. Study-level findings and limits: The only immune exposure information that was available was CMV serostatus. A previous analysis found most TCR beta V segments productive roughly 87% or roughly 30% of the time.

What was sequenced was PBMCs. The TCR originated in a man aged 30 to 39 in good health and CMV-seronegative. The chain employs TRBV29-1 and TRBJ1-2; a weak D match, TRBD1 (6 bases). The CDR3 bases are TGCAGCGCTTATCGACAGGCCGATGGCTACACCTTC. It translates to CSAYRQADGYTF.